The 4 T cell receptor beta chains presented below share a single source sample, sequenced in a study of T cell responses to AZD1222 COVID-19 vaccine. Assay used: immunoSEQ multiplex PCR; TCRdb lists only in-frame clones, some missing. The sample includes tens of thousands of clones, about 90% of them seen just once. The starting material was peripheral blood, obtained on day 0 of AZD1222 vaccination. The origin of the receptors is an adult in good health.

V usage is TRBV6-5 and J usage is TRBJ1-4; D may be TRBD1 (5 bases). The CDR3 extends over 14 amino acids. CDR1 and CDR2 (germline): MNHEY, SVGAGI. V lost 6 bases and J lost 5, with 13 bases in between. The CDR3 sequence is CASSHGGTNEKLFF. The CDR3 coding sequence is TGTGCCAGCAGCCATGGGGGTACGAATGAAAAACTGTTTTTT.

This clone turned up a few times. The chain combines TRBV6-5 with TRBJ2-2; TRBD1 matches 7 bases. The V and J ends lost 8 bases and 2 bases, in that order; junction bases with no gene match: 5. The length of the CDR3 is 14 residues. Germline V gene sequence: CDR1 MNHEY, CDR2 SVGAGI. The DNA for the CDR3 is TGTGCCAGCCTCGGGACAGCTAACACCGGGGAGCTGTTTTTT. This sequence encodes CASLGTANTGELFF.

The chain carries TRBV7-9 and TRBJ1-1, with D maybe TRBD1 (6 bases). V was pared by 5 bases and J by 4 bases, with 14 bases between. Germline-derived CDR1 and CDR2 are SEHNR and FQNEAQ (reference sequence). The CDR3 consists of 14 residues. The CDR3 DNA is TGTGCCAGCAGCCCCGGCTTACAGGGCACTGAAGCTTTCTTT. Its protein product is CASSPGLQGTEAFF.

The chain is built from TRBV7-3 and TRBJ1-1; D is uncertain. The CDR3 consists of 14 residues. CDR1 is SGHTA and CDR2 is FQGTGA in the germline V gene. With 8 bases removed from V and 1 base from J, the gap between germline ends came to 14 bases. CDR3 in DNA: TGTGCCAGCTCCCCAATCGGCGGGAACACTGAAGCTTTCTTT. Amino acid sequence: CASSPIGGNTEAFF. Complete variable domain (other parts from reference TRBV7-3 and TRBJ1-1): GAGVSQTPSNKVTEKGKYVELRCDPISGHTALYWYRQSLGQGPEFLIYFQGTGAADDSGLPNDRFFAVRPEGSVSTLKIQRTERGDSAVYLCASSPIGGNTEAFFGQGTRLTVV.